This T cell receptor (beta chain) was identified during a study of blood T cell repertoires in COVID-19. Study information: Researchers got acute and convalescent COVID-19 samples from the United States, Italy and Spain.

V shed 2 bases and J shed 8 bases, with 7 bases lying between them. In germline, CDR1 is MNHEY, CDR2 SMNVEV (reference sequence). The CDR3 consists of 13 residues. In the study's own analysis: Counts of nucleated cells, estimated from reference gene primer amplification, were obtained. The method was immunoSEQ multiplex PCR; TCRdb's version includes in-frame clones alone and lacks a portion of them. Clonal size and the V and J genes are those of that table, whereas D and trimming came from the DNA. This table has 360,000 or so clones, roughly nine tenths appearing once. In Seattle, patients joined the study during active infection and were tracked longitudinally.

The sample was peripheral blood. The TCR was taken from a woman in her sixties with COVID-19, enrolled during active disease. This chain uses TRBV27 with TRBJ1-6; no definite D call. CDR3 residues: CASSLQRDSPLHF. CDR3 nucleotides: TGTGCCAGCAGTTTACAACGGGATTCACCCCTCCACTTT.